Listed below are T cell receptor beta chains from one sample, sequenced in a study of cytomegalovirus exposure and HLA in healthy donors. Data came from immunoSEQ multiplex PCR; TCRdb stores just in-frame clones and leaves some out. The top ten clones hold roughly 1.9% of a sample with about 200,000 clones, nearly 80% of them seen once. Material for sequencing was PBMCs. The receptor set was obtained from a young man in good health and CMV-seronegative. The CDR3 runs from the conserved cysteine through the conserved F or W. D genes are given only for firm matches. A clone size is listed for some rows: how often the clone was seen (once, few, many), or a class if it is expanded.

-,TRBV16,-,TRBJ1-1,CASSQSLRQNTEAFF,TGTGCCAGCAGCCAATCGCTCAGGCAGAACACTGAAGCTTTCTTT
-,TRBV7-2,-,TRBJ2-7,CASSLTVSEQYF,TGTGCCAGCAGCTTGACAGTTTCCGAGCAGTACTTC
-,TRBV5-1,-,TRBJ1-5,CASSLVGRDKRVNSNQPQHF,TGCGCCAGCAGCTTGGTGGGAAGGGACAAGAGAGTTAATAGCAATCAGCCCCAGCATTTT
few,TRBV7-2,TRBD2,TRBJ2-2,CASSLEAGGPGTGELFF,TGTGCCAGCAGCTTAGAGGCGGGAGGGCCCGGCACCGGGGAGCTGTTTTTT
once,TRBV9,TRBD1,TRBJ2-3,CASSVGQGTGEVPPDTQYF,TGTGCCAGCAGCGTAGGGCAAGGGACAGGGGAGGTCCCGCCAGATACGCAGTATTTT
once,TRBV6-5,-,TRBJ1-1,CASSYSLRQENTEAFF,TGTGCCAGCAGTTACTCGCTTAGGCAGGAGAACACTGAAGCTTTCTTT
-,TRBV28,-,TRBJ2-7,CASSYRSGPYEQYF,TGTGCCAGCAGTTATAGAAGCGGACCCTACGAGCAGTACTTC
-,TRBV5-6,-,TRBJ2-1,CASSPSGYYNEQFF,TGTGCCAGTTCGCCAAGCGGCTACTACAATGAGCAGTTCTTC
-,TRBV11-1,TRBD2,TRBJ2-2,CASSSWTSGNTGELFF,TGTGCCAGCAGCTCCTGGACTAGCGGGAACACCGGGGAGCTGTTTTTT
-,TRBV5-6,-,TRBJ2-5,CASSLERGQTIETQYF,TGTGCCAGCAGCTTGGAGAGGGGACAAACTATTGAGACCCAGTACTTC
-,TRBV9,-,TRBJ2-7,CASSKDSAEQYF,TGTGCCAGCAGTAAGGACAGCGCCGAGCAGTACTTC
-,TRBV7-7,-,TRBJ2-2,CASSLGAGNTGELFF,TGTGCTAGCAGCTTAGGTGCGGGGAACACCGGGGAGCTGTTTTTT
-,TRBV18,TRBD2,TRBJ2-7,CASSQAVEVAGGPGEQYF,TGTGCCAGCTCACAGGCCGTTGAAGTAGCGGGAGGGCCGGGCGAGCAGTACTTC
-,TRBV7-9,TRBD1,TRBJ1-4,CSSSSAGTGNEKLFF,TGTTCCAGCAGCTCGGCCGGGACAGGAAATGAAAAACTGTTTTTT
few,TRBV7-2,TRBD1,TRBJ1-5,CASSPRGGQGNNQPQHF,TGTGCCAGCAGCCCCCGAGGGGGACAGGGGAACAATCAGCCCCAGCATTTT
-,TRBV27,-,TRBJ2-3,CASSGRGASTDTQYF,TGTGCCAGCAGTGGCCGGGGGGCAAGCACAGATACGCAGTATTTT
once,TRBV6-5,-,TRBJ1-6,CASSYGGSANSPLHF,TGTGCCAGCAGTTACGGAGGCAGCGCGAATTCACCCCTCCACTTT
-,TRBV11-1,TRBD1,TRBJ2-3,CASSYVYRGKDTQYF,TGTGCCAGCAGCTATGTCTACAGGGGGAAGGATACGCAGTATTTT
few,TRBV20-1,-,TRBJ2-5,CSASERRGQYF,TGCAGTGCCAGCGAGAGAAGGGGACAGTACTTC
-,TRBV30,TRBD1,TRBJ1-2,CAWTGDRDRGYTF,TGTGCCTGGACGGGTGACAGGGATCGTGGCTACACCTTC
-,TRBV28,-,TRBJ1-5,CASSSPVGGQPQHF,TGTGCCAGCAGTTCCCCAGTGGGGGGACAGCCCCAGCATTTT
-,TRBV30,-,TRBJ2-7,CAWSLTLRYEQYF,TGTGCCTGGAGCCTTACCCTACGCTACGAGCAGTACTTC
-,TRBV4-2,-,TRBJ2-1,CASSQEPSLANYNEQFF,TGTGCCAGCAGCCAAGAGCCTAGCCTAGCCAACTACAATGAGCAGTTCTTC
-,TRBV2,-,TRBJ1-1,CASSEGTADTEAFF,TGTGCCAGCAGTGAAGGGACAGCCGACACTGAAGCTTTCTTT
-,TRBV4-3,-,TRBJ2-7,CASSQVLGGLGYEQYF,TGCGCCAGCAGCCAAGTCCTGGGGGGTTTAGGTTACGAGCAGTACTTC
once,TRBV7-8,TRBD1,TRBJ1-2,CASSFSTGDYGYTF,TGTGCCAGCAGCTTTTCGACAGGGGACTATGGCTACACCTTC
-,TRBV19,-,TRBJ2-5,CATKETQYF,TGTGCCACCAAAGAGACCCAGTACTTC
once,TRBV30,-,TRBJ2-3,CAWSISSGSDSDTQYF,TGTGCCTGGAGTATATCCTCCGGATCTGACTCAGATACGCAGTATTTT
-,TRBV19,-,TRBJ2-7,CASSIDLNLYPTVSYEQYF,TGTGCCAGTAGTATAGATCTGAATTTGTATCCCACAGTATCCTACGAGCAGTACTTC
-,TRBV6-5,TRBD1,TRBJ1-2,CASSSTGGALAHTF,TGTGCCAGCAGTTCGACAGGGGGCGCATTGGCCCACACCTTC
-,TRBV5-4,-,TRBJ2-7,CASSLGDSSYEQYF,TGTGCCAGCAGCTTGGGGGACTCCTCCTACGAGCAGTACTTC
few,TRBV19,-,TRBJ1-4,CAGGSSINEKLFF,TGTGCCGGGGGGAGCAGCATAAATGAAAAACTGTTTTTT
-,TRBV6-6,-,TRBJ1-4,CASSYERATNEKLFF,TGTGCCAGCAGTTACGAGCGGGCAACTAATGAAAAACTGTTTTTT
-,TRBV27,-,TRBJ1-2,CASSLNRDDYGYTF,TGTGCCAGCAGTTTAAACAGGGATGACTATGGCTACACCTTC